Listed below are T cell receptor beta chains from one sample, sequenced in a study of cytomegalovirus exposure and HLA in healthy donors. Here immunoSEQ multiplex PCR was the method, and the copy in TCRdb shows in-frame clones only, minus some. The table records 150,000 or so clones, roughly 79% of them present only once. Input material: PBMCs. The source is a man aged 30 to 45 in good health and CMV-seropositive. The CDR3 runs from the conserved cysteine through the conserved F or W. The order of the fields is V gene, D gene, clone size, J gene, CDR3 DNA, CDR3 protein. The D gene is left open where the match is weak. Only some rows state a clone size, as once, few, many or a class for expanded clones.

v_call: TRBV7-9
d_call: TRBD2
clone_size: once
j_call: TRBJ2-7
cdr3_nt: TGTGCCAGCAGCTCATCCGGACTAGCGGGAGTGAACGAGCAGTACTTC
cdr3_aa: CASSSSGLAGVNEQYF

v_call: TRBV10-1
d_call: TRBD1
clone_size: .
j_call: TRBJ2-2
cdr3_nt: TGCGCCAGCAGCAGTACGGGACAGGGGAACACCGGGGAGCTGTTTTTT
cdr3_aa: CASSSTGQGNTGELFF

v_call: TRBV28
d_call: .
clone_size: .
j_call: TRBJ1-1
cdr3_nt: TGTGCCAGCAGTTTATGGGGGGAGGACACTGAAGCTTTCTTT
cdr3_aa: CASSLWGEDTEAFF

v_call: TRBV28
d_call: TRBD1
clone_size: .
j_call: TRBJ2-7
cdr3_nt: TGTGCCAGCAGGGGGACAGCAACCTACGAGCAGTACTTC
cdr3_aa: CASRGTATYEQYF

v_call: TRBV7-9
d_call: .
clone_size: .
j_call: TRBJ2-3
cdr3_nt: TGTGCCAGCAGCTTAGTGGTTGGGCGGGACAGCACAGATACGCAGTATTTT
cdr3_aa: CASSLVVGRDSTDTQYF

v_call: TRBV28
d_call: TRBD1
clone_size: .
j_call: TRBJ1-3
cdr3_nt: TGTGCCAGCAGGCCCACACCCGGGACAGGGGAATACACCATATATTTT
cdr3_aa: CASRPTPGTGEYTIYF

v_call: TRBV9
d_call: .
clone_size: .
j_call: TRBJ2-3
cdr3_nt: TGTGCCAGCAGCGTAGGCTTGAGTGGCACAGATACGCAGTATTTT
cdr3_aa: CASSVGLSGTDTQYF

v_call: TRBV18
d_call: TRBD2
clone_size: .
j_call: TRBJ2-3
cdr3_nt: TGTGCCAGCTCACCCTCACTGAGCGGGGTTACCGATACGCAGTATTTT
cdr3_aa: CASSPSLSGVTDTQYF

v_call: TRBV27
d_call: TRBD1
clone_size: .
j_call: TRBJ2-1
cdr3_nt: TGTGCCAGCACCCCAACAGGGGGCGCCTACAATGAGCAGTTCTTC
cdr3_aa: CASTPTGGAYNEQFF

v_call: TRBV5-1
d_call: .
clone_size: .
j_call: TRBJ2-3
cdr3_nt: TGCGCCAGCAGCTTGTACAGGGCCGATACGCAGTATTTT
cdr3_aa: CASSLYRADTQYF

v_call: TRBV9
d_call: .
clone_size: few
j_call: TRBJ1-3
cdr3_nt: TGTGCCAGCAGCGTAGGGCCCTCTGGAAACACCATATATTTT
cdr3_aa: CASSVGPSGNTIYF

v_call: TRBV30
d_call: .
clone_size: .
j_call: TRBJ1-5
cdr3_nt: TGTGCCTGGAGTCTCGGTGAAAATCAGCCCCAGCATTTT
cdr3_aa: CAWSLGENQPQHF

v_call: TRBV11-2
d_call: TRBD2
clone_size: .
j_call: TRBJ2-1
cdr3_nt: TGTGCCAGCAGCCTGACTAGCGGGGGGTACAATGAGCAGTTCTTC
cdr3_aa: CASSLTSGGYNEQFF

v_call: TRBV18
d_call: .
clone_size: .
j_call: TRBJ2-1
cdr3_nt: TGTGCCAGCTCACCTATGCGGGAAAGCTCCTACAATGAGCAGTTCTTC
cdr3_aa: CASSPMRESSYNEQFF

v_call: TRBV19
d_call: .
clone_size: .
j_call: TRBJ2-5
cdr3_nt: TGTGCCAGTAGTAACCTTAGGGGGGGGGAGACCCAGTACTTC
cdr3_aa: CASSNLRGGETQYF

v_call: TRBV4-1
d_call: TRBD2
clone_size: .
j_call: TRBJ2-1
cdr3_nt: TGCGCCAGCAGCCAAGATAGTAGGACTAGCGGTTACAATGAGCAGTTCTTC
cdr3_aa: CASSQDSRTSGYNEQFF

v_call: TRBV28
d_call: TRBD1
clone_size: .
j_call: TRBJ1-6
cdr3_nt: TGTGCCAGCAGTTTGGACAGGAAGAATTCACCCCTCCACTTT
cdr3_aa: CASSLDRKNSPLHF

v_call: TRBV6-5
d_call: .
clone_size: .
j_call: TRBJ1-1
cdr3_nt: TGTGCCAGCAGTTACGAGGGCCGAACTGAAGCTTTCTTT
cdr3_aa: CASSYEGRTEAFF

v_call: TRBV29-1
d_call: .
clone_size: .
j_call: TRBJ2-2
cdr3_nt: TGCAGCGCCGCTCGGCGGATGAACACCGGGGAGCTGTTTTTT
cdr3_aa: CSAARRMNTGELFF

v_call: TRBV9
d_call: TRBD2
clone_size: .
j_call: TRBJ2-3
cdr3_nt: TGTGCCAGCAGCGTAGTTGGTAGCGGGGGGGCCACAGATACGCAGTATTTT
cdr3_aa: CASSVVGSGGATDTQYF

v_call: TRBV14
d_call: TRBD1
clone_size: .
j_call: TRBJ1-3
cdr3_nt: TGTGCCAGCAGCCAAGAGGCGGTGGTGACAGGGGGGCATTATGGAAACACCATATATTTT
cdr3_aa: CASSQEAVVTGGHYGNTIYF

v_call: TRBV4-2
d_call: .
clone_size: .
j_call: TRBJ2-1
cdr3_nt: TGTGCCAGCAGAGCCCCCTCCTACAATGAGCAGTTCTTC
cdr3_aa: CASRAPSYNEQFF

v_call: TRBV9
d_call: .
clone_size: .
j_call: TRBJ2-6
cdr3_nt: TGTGCCAGCAACCCAGGATTCGGCTCTGGGGCCAACGTCCTGACTTTC
cdr3_aa: CASNPGFGSGANVLTF

v_call: TRBV28
d_call: TRBD1
clone_size: few
j_call: TRBJ1-2
cdr3_nt: TGTGCCAGCAGTGAATCAGGGGGCTCTAACTATGGCTACACCTTC
cdr3_aa: CASSESGGSNYGYTF

v_call: TRBV7-2
d_call: .
clone_size: .
j_call: TRBJ1-2
cdr3_nt: TGTGCCAGCAGCTTAATGCGGGGGAATTATGGCTACACCTTC
cdr3_aa: CASSLMRGNYGYTF

v_call: TRBV28
d_call: TRBD1
clone_size: .
j_call: TRBJ2-4
cdr3_nt: TGTGCCAGTACAGGGGGGTTAGCCAAAAACATTCAGTACTTC
cdr3_aa: CASTGGLAKNIQYF

v_call: TRBV9
d_call: .
clone_size: .
j_call: TRBJ2-1
cdr3_nt: TGTGCCAGCAGCGTATCCCCCCCGGGGAGCTACAATGAGCAGTTCTTC
cdr3_aa: CASSVSPPGSYNEQFF

v_call: TRBV28
d_call: .
clone_size: once
j_call: TRBJ2-4
cdr3_nt: TGTGCCAGCAGTTTCATGCAGGGGCGTTCCAAAAACATTCAGTACTTC
cdr3_aa: CASSFMQGRSKNIQYF

v_call: TRBV6-1
d_call: TRBD1
clone_size: .
j_call: TRBJ2-5
cdr3_nt: TGTGCCAGCAAGAAGGGGGCGAGCCATCAAGAGACCCAGTACTTC
cdr3_aa: CASKKGASHQETQYF

v_call: TRBV4-2
d_call: TRBD2
clone_size: .
j_call: TRBJ2-1
cdr3_nt: TGTGCCAGCAGCCAAGAAGCGGGAGAAGGGTACAATGAGCAGTTCTTC
cdr3_aa: CASSQEAGEGYNEQFF

v_call: TRBV7-9
d_call: .
clone_size: .
j_call: TRBJ1-1
cdr3_nt: TGTGCCAGCAATTCAGGAGGGTCCAACACTGAAGCTTTCTTT
cdr3_aa: CASNSGGSNTEAFF

v_call: TRBV7-2
d_call: TRBD1
clone_size: .
j_call: TRBJ2-7
cdr3_nt: TGTGCCAGCAGCCGCCCCGGGACAGGCGTATACGAGCAGTACTTC
cdr3_aa: CASSRPGTGVYEQYF

v_call: TRBV11-2
d_call: TRBD1
clone_size: .
j_call: TRBJ2-1
cdr3_nt: TGTGCCAGCAGCCCGGGACAGGGGGCGAGGAATGAGCAGTTCTTC
cdr3_aa: CASSPGQGARNEQFF

v_call: TRBV2
d_call: TRBD1
clone_size: .
j_call: TRBJ1-4
cdr3_nt: TGTGCCAGCAGGGATACAGGGGTGGATGAAAAACTGTTTTTT
cdr3_aa: CASRDTGVDEKLFF

v_call: TRBV28
d_call: .
clone_size: .
j_call: TRBJ1-1
cdr3_nt: TGTGCCAGCAGAGACACAAGGGGCGGGAACACTGAAGCTTTCTTT
cdr3_aa: CASRDTRGGNTEAFF

v_call: TRBV28
d_call: .
clone_size: .
j_call: TRBJ2-7
cdr3_nt: TGTGCCAGCAGCCTTCTACAGGGCTCCTACGAGCAGTACTTC
cdr3_aa: CASSLLQGSYEQYF

v_call: TRBV5-5
d_call: TRBD2
clone_size: .
j_call: TRBJ2-5
cdr3_nt: TGTGCCAGCAGCTTTATAGCGGGAAGCTCGGTGACCCAGTACTTC
cdr3_aa: CASSFIAGSSVTQYF

v_call: TRBV19
d_call: .
clone_size: .
j_call: TRBJ2-7
cdr3_nt: TGTGCCACCCTAGGAGATGTGCAGTACTTC
cdr3_aa: CATLGDVQYF

v_call: TRBV28
d_call: TRBD2
clone_size: .
j_call: TRBJ2-6
cdr3_nt: TGTGCCAGCAGTTGGGGGGGAGGGAGCTCTGGGGCCAACGTCCTGACTTTC
cdr3_aa: CASSWGGGSSGANVLTF

v_call: TRBV7-2
d_call: .
clone_size: .
j_call: TRBJ2-3
cdr3_nt: TGTGCCAGCAGCTCCCCTAGACCTTCAACAGATACGCAGTATTTT
cdr3_aa: CASSSPRPSTDTQYF

v_call: TRBV6-5
d_call: TRBD1
clone_size: .
j_call: TRBJ1-4
cdr3_nt: TGTGCCAGCAGTGGACAGGGAAGGGGTGAAAAACTGTTTTTT
cdr3_aa: CASSGQGRGEKLFF

v_call: TRBV6-1
d_call: TRBD2
clone_size: .
j_call: TRBJ2-1
cdr3_nt: TGTGCCAGCAGTGAAGCGCATCCGACTAGCGGCGCGAGCTCCTACAATGAGCAGTTCTTC
cdr3_aa: CASSEAHPTSGASSYNEQFF

v_call: TRBV28
d_call: TRBD2
clone_size: .
j_call: TRBJ2-7
cdr3_nt: TGTGCCAGCAGTCCCCTTAGCGGGGCAAACTACGAGCAGTACTTC
cdr3_aa: CASSPLSGANYEQYF

v_call: TRBV28
d_call: .
clone_size: .
j_call: TRBJ1-1
cdr3_nt: TGTGCCAGCAGGCAGGGGTCGGTCACTGAAGCTTTCTTT
cdr3_aa: CASRQGSVTEAFF

v_call: TRBV4-1
d_call: TRBD1
clone_size: .
j_call: TRBJ2-6
cdr3_nt: TGCGCCAGCAGCCTAGGACAGGGGCCGGGGGGGGCCAACGTCCTGACTTTC
cdr3_aa: CASSLGQGPGGANVLTF

v_call: TRBV11-3
d_call: TRBD2
clone_size: .
j_call: TRBJ2-7
cdr3_nt: TGTGCCAGCAGTGAAGCGGGAGGCGATTCCTACGAGCAGTACTTC
cdr3_aa: CASSEAGGDSYEQYF

v_call: TRBV11-3
d_call: .
clone_size: few
j_call: TRBJ2-5
cdr3_nt: TGTGCCAGCAGCGCCCCGGGAAGTGGGGAGACCCAGTACTTC
cdr3_aa: CASSAPGSGETQYF

v_call: TRBV28
d_call: .
clone_size: .
j_call: TRBJ2-3
cdr3_nt: TGTGCCAGCACCCTTACGGGAGATACGCAGTATTTT
cdr3_aa: CASTLTGDTQYF

v_call: TRBV7-9
d_call: TRBD1
clone_size: .
j_call: TRBJ2-5
cdr3_nt: TGTGCCAGCAGCTTAGGGGCACAGGGGGAGACCCAGTACTTC
cdr3_aa: CASSLGAQGETQYF

v_call: TRBV6-5
d_call: .
clone_size: .
j_call: TRBJ2-5
cdr3_nt: TGTGCCAGCAGTTACTCGTGGAGGGGACAGGAGACCCAGTACTTC
cdr3_aa: CASSYSWRGQETQYF

v_call: TRBV30
d_call: TRBD1
clone_size: .
j_call: TRBJ2-5
cdr3_nt: TGTGCCTCCCGGGACAGGGAAAGGGCCCAGTACTTC
cdr3_aa: CASRDRERAQYF

v_call: TRBV9
d_call: .
clone_size: .
j_call: TRBJ1-2
cdr3_nt: TGTGCCAGCAGCGTAGCCCCAGGGTATGGCTACACCTTC
cdr3_aa: CASSVAPGYGYTF

v_call: TRBV5-5
d_call: .
clone_size: .
j_call: TRBJ2-7
cdr3_nt: TGTGCCAGCAGCTTGGCCGATACAACCCGGGGTATCGAGCAGTACTTC
cdr3_aa: CASSLADTTRGIEQYF

v_call: TRBV7-9
d_call: TRBD1
clone_size: .
j_call: TRBJ2-5
cdr3_nt: TGTGCCAGCAGCCGACAGGGGGCACAAGAGACCCAGTACTTC
cdr3_aa: CASSRQGAQETQYF